One sample yielded the 21 T cell receptor beta chains listed below, sequenced in a study of Graves' ophthalmopathy and Graves' hyperthyroidism. The TCR beta CDR3 regions underwent amplification from RNA transcripts. Second-round multiplex PCR followed a first-round RT-PCR using HTBI primers. TCRdb called the multiplex PCR reads again in MiXCR, with one record for every CDR3 protein. The sample records 350,000 to 450,000 distinct CDR3 sequences, about 17% being singletons. The sample comprised peripheral blood. These receptors were obtained from a woman between 18 and 29 years old with Graves' ophthalmopathy.

About this clonotype: A much larger clone differs from this one at a single base, so this may be a read error. This chain joins TRBV19 and TRBJ2-5; D call uncertain. Germline V lookup: CDR1 LNHDA, CDR2 SQIVND (reference sequence). The CDR3 runs 12 residues. DNA for the CDR3: TGTCCCAGTAGTATGGGTAAAGAGACCCAGTACTTC. Translation: CPSSMGKETQYF.

This clonotype was seen at least ten times. The chain combines TRBV30 with TRBJ1-5; 8 bases map to TRBD1. The CDR3 is 13 amino acids. CDR1 GTSNPN and CDR2 SVGIG come from the germline V gene (reference sequence). V lost 0 bases to trimming and J lost 7 bases; unmatched junction nucleotides: 2. The CDR3 coding sequence is TGTGCCTGGAGTGTAGGGGACAGGCAGCCCCAGCATTTT. Its protein product is CAWSVGDRQPQHF.

The rearrangement joins TRBV6-2 or TRBV6-3 to TRBJ2-2; possible D gene TRBD1, 6 bases. V lost 6 bases and J lost 7, with 18 bases in between. This CDR3 has 15 amino acids. Germline V gene data show CDR1 as MNHEY and CDR2 as SVGEGT. The CDR3 DNA follows: TGTGCCAGCAGGACAGGACCAGGGGTACACGGGGAGCTGTTTTTT. Its translation: CASRTGPGVHGELFF.

In its sample, this clonotype was seen many times. CDR3 DNA: TGTGCCAGCAGCTTAGGGACTAGCGGGTCCTCCGGGGAGCTGTTTTTT. Amino acids: CASSLGTSGSSGELFF. The chain links TRBV5-5 to TRBJ2-2, with 12 positions matching TRBD2. The CDR3 totals 16 residues. The germline gives CDR1 SGHKS, CDR2 YYEKEE (reference sequence). V gave up 2 bases and J gave up 6 bases; unmatched junction bases: 5.

This clonotype occurred many times. This chain links TRBV11-2 with TRBJ1-1, with TRBD1 matching over 7 bases. Trimming removed 5 bases from V and 10 bases from J; junction bases left unmatched: 16. Germline V gene lookup returns CDR1 SGHAT and CDR2 FQNNGV. The CDR3 consists of 15 residues. CDR3 sequence reads: CASSRPDAGGQAAFF. The CDR3 bases are TGTGCCAGCAGCCGTCCCGATGCAGGGGGGCAAGCAGCTTTCTTT.

There are many counts of this clonotype. This sequence joins TRBV11-2 and TRBJ1-1, with D perhaps TRBD1 (5 bases). The CDR3 is 15 residues long. Trimming cost V 4 bases and J 7 bases, with 19 bases left between them. From germline, CDR1 is SGHAT and CDR2 FQNNGV. DNA of the CDR3: TGTGCCAGCAGCTCCCTTAGGGGCAGATTGGGTGAAGCTTTCTTT. Residues: CASSSLRGRLGEAFF.

This clonotype was recorded at least ten times. The chain joins TRBV11-2 to TRBJ1-3; D remains ambiguous. This CDR3 comprises 14 residues. CDR1 and CDR2 from the germline V gene are SGHAT and FQNNGV. V lost 5 bases, J lost 2 bases, and 10 bases lay in between. Here the CDR3 reads CASSLTRAGNTIYF. CDR3 DNA: TGTGCCAGCAGCCTTACAAGGGCTGGAAACACCATATATTTT.

In this sample, this clonotype turned up a few times. The rearrangement links TRBV7-8 to TRBJ2-7; no definite D call. The CDR3 totals 16 residues. Trimming removed 5 bases at V and 6 bases at J, with 23 bases between. CDR1 is SGHVS and CDR2 is FQNEAQ in the germline V gene. This CDR3 is CASSLALTPRLGEQYF. CDR3 sequence (DNA): TGTGCCAGCAGCCTCGCGTTGACCCCTCGGCTCGGCGAGCAGTACTTC.

This clonotype has at least ten counts. This chain links TRBV20-1 with TRBJ2-7, with D possibly being TRBD1 or TRBD2 (5 bases each). The CDR3 runs to 15 residues. Per the germline V gene, CDR1 is DFQATT and CDR2 is SNEGSKA (reference sequence). Trimming stripped 5 bases from V and 2 bases from J, with 19 bases between. CDR3 in amino acids: CSAQGPERRAYEQYF. CDR3 sequence (DNA): TGCAGTGCTCAGGGACCAGAGCGGAGAGCCTACGAGCAGTACTTC.

This clonotype appeared many times. The gene calls are TRBV20-1 and TRBJ1-1, with D perhaps matching TRBD1 (5 bases). This CDR3 has 13 residues. Germline CDR1 is DFQATT and CDR2 is SNEGSKA (reference sequence). Trimming took 3 bases from V and 0 from J, leaving 8 bases between them. CDR3: CSASQTVNTEAFF. CDR3 bases: TGCAGTGCTAGCCAGACAGTGAACACTGAAGCTTTCTTT.

This clonotype appeared many times. The gene calls are TRBV4-2 and TRBJ1-6; perhaps TRBD1 as D (5 bases). This CDR3 is built from 14 residues. V was trimmed by 8 bases and J by 5 bases, leaving 13 bases between them. From germline, CDR1 is LGHNA and CDR2 YNFKEQ. The CDR3 here is CASARQQNNSPLHF. The CDR3 DNA reads TGTGCCAGCGCTAGACAGCAGAATAATTCACCCCTCCACTTT.

This clonotype was seen at least ten times. The chain carries TRBV30 and TRBJ1-1; D is undetermined. Germline CDR1 is GTSNPN and CDR2 is SVGIG (reference sequence). Trimming took 0 bases from V and 2 from J, leaving 7 bases between them. This CDR3 contains 13 residues. The CDR3 region has the DNA TGTGCCTGGAGTGTACCGGGAAACACTGAAGCTTTCTTT. Its translation: CAWSVPGNTEAFF.

The chain carries TRBV6-2 or TRBV6-3 and TRBJ2-2, with D possibly being TRBD1 (6 bases). V lost 8 bases and J 0 bases, leaving 7 bases between the germline ends. CDR3 size: 13 residues. From germline, CDR1 is MNHEY and CDR2 SVGEGT. CDR3 coding DNA: TGTGCCAGCGGGACACCGAACACCGGGGAGCTGTTTTTT. Translated, it gives CASGTPNTGELFF.

This rearrangement joins TRBV7-2 to TRBJ2-5; D might be TRBD1 (6 bases). CDR1 SGHTA and CDR2 FQGNSA come from the germline V gene. The CDR3 length is 16 residues. Trimming took 1 base from V and 1 from J, leaving 13 bases between them. CDR3 coding DNA: TGTGCCAGCAGCTTAGGAGCAGGGACAATCCAAGAGACCCAGTACTTC. Protein product: CASSLGAGTIQETQYF. Looking up the rest from reference TRBV7-2 and TRBJ2-5 gives the full variable domain: GAGVSQSPSNKVTEKGKDVELRCDPISGHTALYWYRQSLGQGLEFLIYFQGNSAPDKSGLPSDRFSAERTGGSVSTLTIQRTQQEDSAVYLCASSLGAGTIQETQYFGPGTRLLVL.

In its sample, this clonotype was seen many times. This chain uses TRBV9 with TRBJ1-3; D uncertain. CDR1 SGDLS and CDR2 YYNGEE come from the germline V gene. V gave up 2 bases and J gave up 3 bases, with 12 bases separating them. This CDR3 comprises 15 residues. As DNA, the CDR3 is TGTGCCAGCAGCGTCCAGGCTAGAGGTGGAAACACCATATATTTT. Translated: CASSVQARGGNTIYF.

This clonotype has just a few counts. The chain uses TRBV5-1 and TRBJ2-7, with 14 nucleotides matching TRBD2. CDR3 length equals 16 residues. Germline V gene data show CDR1 as SGHRS and CDR2 as YFSETQ. Germline trimming cut 2 bases from V and 6 bases from J; bases unmatched to any gene: 7. The CDR3 bases are TGCGCCAGCAGCTTATTGGAGACTAGCGGGAGGGCCGAGCAGTACTTC. Amino acids: CASSLLETSGRAEQYF.

This clonotype was counted ten times or more. The rearrangement uses TRBV30 and TRBJ1-6, with D uncertain. V was pared by 4 bases and J by 10 bases, with 14 bases between. This CDR3 is built from 13 residues. In germline, CDR1 is GTSNPN, CDR2 SVGIG (reference sequence). The CDR3 here is CAWTAVVRSPLHF. The CDR3 coding sequence is TGTGCCTGGACCGCTGTAGTACGATCACCCCTCCACTTT.

Ten or more counts support this clonotype. V gene TRBV7-2 combines with J gene TRBJ1-5, with a tentative D call TRBD1 (5 bases). The CDR3 is 15 amino acids. The V gene's germline CDR1 is SGHTA and CDR2 FQGNSA. V lost 3 bases and J 1 base, leaving 10 bases between the germline ends. The CDR3 region has the DNA TGTGCCAGCAGCTTCCGTTGGGGCAGCAATCAGCCCCAGCATTTT. Residues: CASSFRWGSNQPQHF.

This clonotype was observed many times. The V call is TRBV4-3, the J call TRBJ2-5, with a possible D match to TRBD2 (7 bases). The CDR3 is 16 residues long. The V gene lost 1 base and the J gene lost 1 base, with 13 bases spanning the gap. The germline V gene encodes CDR1 LGHNA and CDR2 YSLEER. The CDR3 DNA reads TGCGCCAGCAGCCAAGCCGAGGGGGGGGCCCAAGAGACCCAGTACTTC. Translating gives CASSQAEGGAQETQYF.

At least ten counts were recorded for this clonotype. The chain is built from TRBV28 and TRBJ1-5; D is ambiguous. This CDR3 is 16 amino acids long. Germline V CDR1 and CDR2: MDHEN, SYDVKM. V lost 5 bases, J lost 1 base, and 15 bases lay in between. CDR3 loop: CASSILGLFSNQPQHF. The CDR3 nucleotides read TGTGCCAGCAGTATTCTAGGACTTTTCAGCAATCAGCCCCAGCATTTT.

The sample holds many counts of this clonotype. This chain links TRBV11-3 with TRBJ2-7; TRBD1 might be the D (6 bases). The V end lost 9 bases, the J end lost 1 base, and 28 bases lay between the germline ends. CDR1 SGHNT and CDR2 YENEEA come from the germline V gene. The CDR3 contains 18 residues. This CDR3 is CASSTGQGSGGTSYEQYF. In DNA, the CDR3 is TGTGCCAGTTCGACAGGCCAAGGGTCGGGCGGCACTTCCTACGAGCAGTACTTC.